A selection of T cell receptor beta chains follows, all from one sample in a study of blood T cell repertoires in COVID-19. Produced via immunoSEQ multiplex PCR; TCRdb's table is partial and in-frame only. This repertoire shows some 30,000 clones, 80% to 90% found once; its top ten account for over 40%. Sequenced sample: peripheral blood. These TCRs come from a human donor with acute or convalescent COVID-19. The donor label of this sample is uncertain. The CDR3 runs from the conserved cysteine through the conserved F or W. The D gene is left open where the match is weak. Clone size is given for some rows only: seen once, a few or many times, or a class if the clone is expanded.

size: .
J: TRBJ1-1
V: TRBV18
length: 14
D: .
CDR3: CASSPYRVRTEAFF
DNA: TGTGCCAGCTCACCATACAGGGTTAGAACTGAAGCTTTCTTT

size: .
J: TRBJ1-2
V: TRBV12-3/TRBV12-4
length: 13
D: TRBD1
CDR3: CASRTRQGGGYTF
DNA: TGTGCCAGCAGAACACGACAGGGTGGAGGCTACACCTTC

size: .
J: TRBJ2-3
V: TRBV11-2
length: 16
D: TRBD2
CDR3: CASSLGPLAVTDTQYF
DNA: TGTGCCAGCAGCTTAGGTCCACTAGCGGTCACAGATACGCAGTATTTT

size: .
J: TRBJ2-5
V: TRBV12-3/TRBV12-4
length: 13
D: TRBD1
CDR3: CASSRDRSETQYF
DNA: TGTGCCAGCAGTCGGGACAGGAGTGAGACCCAGTACTTC

size: .
J: TRBJ2-1
V: TRBV5-1
length: 15
D: TRBD1
CDR3: CASSLVRGRDNEQFF
DNA: TGCGCCAGCAGCTTGGTCAGGGGGCGCGACAATGAGCAGTTCTTC

size: .
J: TRBJ1-6
V: TRBV18
length: 16
D: .
CDR3: CASSPSGTTTPGALHF
DNA: TGTGCCAGCTCACCAAGCGGGACTACAACTCCCGGGGCCCTCCACTTT

size: .
J: TRBJ2-5
V: TRBV5-1
length: 15
D: .
CDR3: CASSHGTYSQETQYF
DNA: TGCGCCAGCAGCCATGGGACATATTCACAAGAGACCCAGTACTTC

size: .
J: TRBJ2-1
V: TRBV6-5
length: 16
D: .
CDR3: CASSYRASVSYNEQFF
DNA: TGTGCCAGCAGTTATCGGGCTAGCGTCTCCTACAATGAGCAGTTCTTC

size: .
J: TRBJ2-3
V: TRBV28
length: 17
D: TRBD1
CDR3: CASSLGTGGYRTDTQYF
DNA: TGTGCCAGCAGTCTGGGGACAGGGGGCTATCGCACAGATACGCAGTATTTT

size: .
J: TRBJ1-2
V: TRBV25-1
length: 14
D: .
CDR3: CASSDPGHNYGYTF
DNA: TGTGCCAGCAGCGACCCGGGACACAACTATGGCTACACCTTC

size: .
J: TRBJ1-5
V: TRBV5-6
length: 15
D: TRBD1
CDR3: CASSRPRGHNQPQHF
DNA: TGTGCCAGCAGCAGACCCAGGGGGCACAATCAGCCCCAGCATTTT

size: .
J: TRBJ2-2
V: TRBV11-2
length: 15
D: .
CDR3: CASKILGGITGELFF
DNA: TGTGCCAGCAAGATTCTCGGGGGTATCACCGGGGAGCTGTTTTTT

size: few
J: TRBJ1-2
V: TRBV19
length: 19
D: TRBD1
CDR3: CASSVFYWDRGNFNYGYTF
DNA: TGTGCCAGTAGTGTATTTTATTGGGACAGGGGGAATTTTAACTATGGCTACACCTTC

size: .
J: TRBJ2-1
V: TRBV7-9
length: 17
D: .
CDR3: CASSLVGRAGSYNEQFF
DNA: TGTGCCAGCAGCTTAGTCGGGCGGGCGGGGTCGTACAATGAGCAGTTCTTC

size: .
J: TRBJ1-6
V: TRBV5-1
length: 15
D: .
CDR3: CASSGRQGGNSPLHF
DNA: TGCGCCAGCAGCGGGAGGCAGGGTGGCAATTCACCCCTCCACTTT

size: .
J: TRBJ1-4
V: TRBV6-5
length: 15
D: TRBD1
CDR3: CASSRDRGTNEKLFF
DNA: TGTGCCAGCAGTAGGGACAGGGGAACTAATGAAAAACTGTTTTTT